Following are 11 T cell receptor beta chains from one sample sequenced in a study of CD8 T cells in Susac syndrome. With random hexamers, 0.5 to 1 ug RNA was reverse transcribed. From the immunoSEQ multiplex PCR reads, TCRdb called clonotypes with MiXCR, one entry per CDR3 protein. The sample gives roughly 130,000 distinct CDR3 sequences, about 95% of which show up once; roughly 0.11% is in the top ten. Source material: CD4+ T cells from PBMCs. Receptor source: a human donor in good health.

The J gene is TRBJ2-7, the V gene TRBV7-2; 9 nucleotides line up with TRBD2. The germline V gene encodes CDR1 SGHTA and CDR2 FQGNSA. J gave up 7 bases and V 3 bases, and 7 bases lay outside the gene matches. The CDR3 contains 14 residues. CDR3 region: CASSFASGIGEQYF. CDR3 in DNA: TGTGCCAGCAGCTTCGCTAGCGGGATTGGGGAGCAGTACTTC.

The V call is TRBV7-2, the J call TRBJ2-6; D may be TRBD1 (5 bases). Germline V CDR1 and CDR2: SGHTA, FQGNSA. CDR3 length equals 16 residues. V was cut by 4 bases and J by 0 bases, with 10 bases left in between. The CDR3 nucleotides read TGTGCCAGCAGCTGGGGCCTTAGCTCTGGGGCCAACGTCCTGACTTTC. Translated, it gives CASSWGLSSGANVLTF.

This chain joins TRBV19 and TRBJ1-5; no clear D gene. Germline V lookup: CDR1 LNHDA, CDR2 SQIVND (reference sequence). This CDR3 is 13 amino acids long. V was shortened by 4 bases and J by 2 bases, with 6 bases between the two germline ends. The CDR3, as DNA: TGTGCCAGTAGTAGGAAGGGCAATCAGCCCCAGCATTTT. Translating gives CASSRKGNQPQHF. Full variable domain (missing parts from reference TRBV19 and TRBJ1-5): DGGITQSPKYLFRKEGQNVTLSCEQNLNHDAMYWYRQDPGQGLRLIYYSQIVNDFQKGDIAEGYSVSREKKESFPLTVTSAQKNPTAFYLCASSRKGNQPQHFGDGTRLSIL.

The chain recombines TRBV29-1 with TRBJ1-3; D ambiguous. Germline V gene sequence: CDR1 SQVTM, CDR2 ANQGSEA. Trimming pared 3 bases from V and 9 bases from J, leaving 9 bases between. The CDR3 has 11 residues. This chain's CDR3 is CSVETVGTIYF. In DNA form, the CDR3 reads TGCAGCGTTGAGACGGTTGGCACCATATATTTT.

V gene TRBV7-9 combines with J gene TRBJ1-5; D perhaps matches TRBD1 (5 bases). CDR3 length: 14 amino acids. Germline V gene data show CDR1 as SEHNR and CDR2 as FQNEAQ (reference sequence). The V and J ends lost 4 bases and 8 bases respectively, with 15 bases between them. The CDR3 nucleotides read TGTGCCAGCAGCTCCCGCGGGGGAGGAGAGCCCCAGCATTTT. It encodes CASSSRGGGEPQHF.

DNA of the CDR3: TGTGCCAGCAGTTACTCACTCGGACCCCCTCTCGGGAAGACCCAGTACTTC. Translated: CASSYSLGPPLGKTQYF. The chain uses TRBV6-5 and TRBJ2-5; a possible D gene is TRBD2 (5 bases). The CDR3 is 17 residues long. The V gene's germline CDR1 is MNHEY and CDR2 SVGAGI. The V gene lost 0 bases and the J gene lost 6 bases, with 20 bases spanning the gap.

The CDR3 reads CASSRGSNEKLFF. CDR3 DNA: TGTGCCAGCTCACGGGGTTCTAATGAAAAACTGTTTTTT. The rearrangement joins TRBV18 to TRBJ1-4; D is uncertain. This CDR3 is built from 13 residues. Between the trimmed V and J ends, which lost 4 bases and 3 bases, there was a span of 6 bases. The germline gives CDR1 KGHSH, CDR2 LQKENI.

The rearrangement links TRBV29-1 to TRBJ2-5; D gene unclear. Trimming stripped 4 bases from V and 3 bases from J, with 9 bases between. Germline lookup yields CDR1 SQVTM and CDR2 ANQGSEA. This CDR3 comprises 12 residues. Here the CDR3 reads CSVGHAEETQYF. The CDR3 DNA is TGCAGCGTTGGACATGCTGAAGAGACCCAGTACTTC.

V gene TRBV4-2 combines with J gene TRBJ2-5; 11 positions agree with TRBD2. From germline, CDR1 is LGHNA and CDR2 YNFKEQ. The CDR3 covers 16 residues. Losses at the gene ends were 0 bases for V and 5 bases for J; bases not matched to a gene: 5. In DNA, the CDR3 is TGTGCCAGCAGCCAAGATCAGACTAGCGGGATGGAGACCCAGTACTTC. This codes for CASSQDQTSGMETQYF.

This sequence joins TRBV30 and TRBJ2-7, with 11 bases that match TRBD1. Germline V gives CDR1 GTSNPN, CDR2 SVGIG (reference sequence). The CDR3 covers 14 residues. Losses at the gene ends were 3 bases for V and 5 bases for J; bases not matched to a gene: 6. The CDR3 is CAWSAGTGGHEQYF. DNA for the CDR3: TGTGCCTGGAGCGCCGGGACAGGGGGACACGAGCAGTACTTC. Using reference TRBV30 and TRBJ2-7 for the parts outside the CDR3, the full variable domain is SQTIHQWPATLVQPVGSPLSLECTVEGTSNPNLYWYRQAAGRGLQLLFYSVGIGQISSEVPQNLSASRPQDRQFILSSKKLLLSDSGFYLCAWSAGTGGHEQYFGPGTRLTVT.

The rearrangement joins TRBV20-1 to TRBJ1-1; D might be TRBD1 (6 bases). The CDR3 loop spans 15 amino acids. Trimming left V 1 base short and J 3 bases short, with 15 bases between. Per the germline V gene, CDR1 is DFQATT and CDR2 is SNEGSKA (reference sequence). CDR3 protein: CSARAFQGPDTEAFF. As DNA, the CDR3 is TGCAGTGCTAGAGCTTTTCAGGGGCCAGACACTGAAGCTTTCTTT.